This T cell receptor beta chain was recorded in a study of blood T cell repertoires in COVID-19. Study overall: Some COVID-19 samples were acute and others convalescent; all came from the United States, Italy and Spain. T cells, B-cell-depleted T cells, or PBMCs provided the cDNA or gDNA that served as material.

The Seattle patients joined while their infection was active and were tracked longitudinally afterward. Authors' data handling: Nucleated cell counts were estimated from reference gene primer amplification. Sequencing used immunoSEQ multiplex PCR; TCRdb keeps in-frame clones, though not all of them. V, J and clone size reflect that table, while D and trimming were determined from the DNA. The sample carries approximately 270,000 clones, approximately 90% recorded once. The germline V and J ends were trimmed by 2 bases and 2 bases, with 12 bases remaining between them. This CDR3 is built from 15 residues. Germline CDR1 MNHEY, CDR2 SMNVEV (reference sequence).

The chain uses TRBV27 and TRBJ1-2, with D tentatively TRBD1 (6 bases). The sequencing input was peripheral blood. The sequence came from a woman aged 30 to 39 with COVID-19, enrolled during active disease. The CDR3 here is CASSLTGRSNYGYTF. The CDR3 DNA reads as TGTGCCAGCAGTTTAACAGGGCGATCCAACTATGGCTACACCTTC.